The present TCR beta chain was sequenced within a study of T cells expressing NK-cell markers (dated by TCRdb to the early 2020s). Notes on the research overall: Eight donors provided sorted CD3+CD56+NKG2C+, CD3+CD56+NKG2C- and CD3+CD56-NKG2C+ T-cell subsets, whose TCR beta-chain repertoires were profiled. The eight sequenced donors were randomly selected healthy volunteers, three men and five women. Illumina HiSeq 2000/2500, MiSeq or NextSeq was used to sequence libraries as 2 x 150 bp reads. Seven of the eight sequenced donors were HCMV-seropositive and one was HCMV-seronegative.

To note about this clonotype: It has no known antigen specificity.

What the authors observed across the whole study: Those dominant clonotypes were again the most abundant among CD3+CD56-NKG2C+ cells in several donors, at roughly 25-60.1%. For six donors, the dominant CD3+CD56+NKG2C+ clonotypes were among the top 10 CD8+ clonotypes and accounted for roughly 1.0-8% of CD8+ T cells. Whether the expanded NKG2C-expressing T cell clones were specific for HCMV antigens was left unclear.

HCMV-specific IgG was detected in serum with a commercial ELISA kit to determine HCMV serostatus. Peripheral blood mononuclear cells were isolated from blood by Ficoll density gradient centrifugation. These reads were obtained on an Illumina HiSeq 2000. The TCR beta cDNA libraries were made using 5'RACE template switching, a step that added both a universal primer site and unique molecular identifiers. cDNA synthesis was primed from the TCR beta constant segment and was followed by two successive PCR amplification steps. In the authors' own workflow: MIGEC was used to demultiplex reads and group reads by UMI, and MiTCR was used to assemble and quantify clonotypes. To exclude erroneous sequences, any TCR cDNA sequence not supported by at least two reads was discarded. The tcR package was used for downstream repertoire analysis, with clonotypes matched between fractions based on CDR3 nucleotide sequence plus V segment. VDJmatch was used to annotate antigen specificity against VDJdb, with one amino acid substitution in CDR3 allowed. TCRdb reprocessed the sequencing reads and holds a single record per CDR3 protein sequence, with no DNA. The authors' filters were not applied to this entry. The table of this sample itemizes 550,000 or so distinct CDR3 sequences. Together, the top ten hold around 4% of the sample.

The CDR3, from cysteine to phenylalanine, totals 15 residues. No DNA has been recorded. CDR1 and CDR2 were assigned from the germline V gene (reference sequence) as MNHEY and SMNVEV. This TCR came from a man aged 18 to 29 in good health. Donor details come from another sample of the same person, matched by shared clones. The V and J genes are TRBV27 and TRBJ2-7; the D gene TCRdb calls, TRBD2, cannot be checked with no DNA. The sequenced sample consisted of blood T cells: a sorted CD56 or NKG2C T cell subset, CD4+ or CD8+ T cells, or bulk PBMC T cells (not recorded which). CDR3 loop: CASRLEGLADYEQYF.